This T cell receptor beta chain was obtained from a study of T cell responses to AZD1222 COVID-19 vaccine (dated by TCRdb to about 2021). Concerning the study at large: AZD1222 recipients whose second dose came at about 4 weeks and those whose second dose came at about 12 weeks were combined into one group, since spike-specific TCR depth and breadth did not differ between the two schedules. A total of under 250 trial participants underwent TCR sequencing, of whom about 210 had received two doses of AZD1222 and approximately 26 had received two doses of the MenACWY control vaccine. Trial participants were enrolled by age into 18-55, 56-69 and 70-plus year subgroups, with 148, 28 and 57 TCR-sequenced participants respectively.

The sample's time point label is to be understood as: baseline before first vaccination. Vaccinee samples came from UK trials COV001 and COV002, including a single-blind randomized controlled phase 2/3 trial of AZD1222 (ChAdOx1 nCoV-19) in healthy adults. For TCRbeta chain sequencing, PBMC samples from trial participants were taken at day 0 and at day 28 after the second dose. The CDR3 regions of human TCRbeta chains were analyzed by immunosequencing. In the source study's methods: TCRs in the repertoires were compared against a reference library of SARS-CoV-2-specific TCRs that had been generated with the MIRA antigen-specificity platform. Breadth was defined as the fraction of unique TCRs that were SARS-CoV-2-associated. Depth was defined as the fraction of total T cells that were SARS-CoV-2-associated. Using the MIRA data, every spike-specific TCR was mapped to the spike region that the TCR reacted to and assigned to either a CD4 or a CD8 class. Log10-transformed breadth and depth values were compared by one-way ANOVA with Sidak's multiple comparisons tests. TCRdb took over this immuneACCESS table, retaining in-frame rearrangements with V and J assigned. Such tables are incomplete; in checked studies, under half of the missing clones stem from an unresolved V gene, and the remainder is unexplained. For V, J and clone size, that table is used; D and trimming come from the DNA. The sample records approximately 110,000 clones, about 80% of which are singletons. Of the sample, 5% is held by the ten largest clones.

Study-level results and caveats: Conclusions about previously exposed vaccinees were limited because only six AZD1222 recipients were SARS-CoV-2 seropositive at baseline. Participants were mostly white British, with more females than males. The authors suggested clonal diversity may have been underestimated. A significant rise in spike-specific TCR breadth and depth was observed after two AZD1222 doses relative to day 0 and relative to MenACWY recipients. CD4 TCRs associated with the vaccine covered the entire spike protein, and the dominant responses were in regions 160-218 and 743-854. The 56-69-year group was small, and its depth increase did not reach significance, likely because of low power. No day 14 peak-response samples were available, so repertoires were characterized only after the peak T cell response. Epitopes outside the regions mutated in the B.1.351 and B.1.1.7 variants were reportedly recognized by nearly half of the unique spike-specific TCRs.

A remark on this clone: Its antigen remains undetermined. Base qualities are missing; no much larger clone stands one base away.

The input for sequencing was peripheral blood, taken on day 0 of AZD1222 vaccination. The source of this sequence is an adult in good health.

The CDR3 region reads CASSSGQASEQYF. At the DNA level, the sequence is TGCGCCAGCAGCTCAGGGCAAGCAAGCGAGCAGTACTTC. Recombination connected TRBV5-1 to TRBJ2-7; the D segment could be TRBD1, given 5 matching bases. At the junction V is shortened by 3 bases and J by 6 bases, with 13 bases in between. The CDR3 runs 13 amino acids, cysteine and phenylalanine included. CDR3 DNA is the only sequence kept; it has 39 bases, read in frame from the first base. For CDR1 and CDR2, the germline V gene lists SGHRS and YFSETQ.